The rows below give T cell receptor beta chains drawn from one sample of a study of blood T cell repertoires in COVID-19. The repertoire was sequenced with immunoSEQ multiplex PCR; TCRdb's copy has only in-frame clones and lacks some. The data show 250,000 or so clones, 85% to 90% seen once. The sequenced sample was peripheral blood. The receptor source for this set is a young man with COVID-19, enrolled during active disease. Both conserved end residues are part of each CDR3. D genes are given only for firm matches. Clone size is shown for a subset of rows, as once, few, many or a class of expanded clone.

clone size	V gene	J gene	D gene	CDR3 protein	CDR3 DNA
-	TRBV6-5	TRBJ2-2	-	CASIKDRLTGELFF	TGTGCCAGCATTAAGGACAGACTCACCGGGGAGCTGTTTTTT
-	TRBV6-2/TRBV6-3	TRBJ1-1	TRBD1	CASSYPGQGNTEAFF	TGTGCCAGCAGTTACCCTGGACAGGGCAACACTGAAGCTTTCTTT
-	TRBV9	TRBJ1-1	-	CASSVEGSAAFF	TGTGCCAGCAGCGTAGAAGGCAGCGCAGCTTTCTTT
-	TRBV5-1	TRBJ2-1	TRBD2	CASSFLAGGPNEQFF	TGCGCCAGCAGCTTTCTCGCGGGAGGGCCCAATGAGCAGTTCTTC
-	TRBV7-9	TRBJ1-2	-	CASSLAQGSNYGYTF	TGTGCCAGCAGCTTAGCACAGGGCTCCAACTATGGCTACACCTTC
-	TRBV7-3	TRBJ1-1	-	CATQEFMNTEAFF	TGTGCCACCCAAGAGTTTATGAACACTGAAGCTTTCTTT
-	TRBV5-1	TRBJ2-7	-	CASSLSGNYEQYF	TGCGCCAGCAGCTTGTCAGGGAACTACGAGCAGTACTTC
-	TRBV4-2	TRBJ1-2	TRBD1	CASSQDVGRGIVYGYTF	TGTGCCAGCAGCCAAGATGTTGGCAGGGGGATCGTGTATGGCTACACCTTC
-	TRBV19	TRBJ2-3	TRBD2	CASRTSGGTDTQYF	TGTGCCAGTAGGACTAGCGGGGGAACAGATACGCAGTATTTT
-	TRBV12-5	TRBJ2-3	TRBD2	CASGLGGLAGSTDTQYF	TGTGCTAGTGGTTTGGGCGGACTAGCGGGGAGCACAGATACGCAGTATTTT
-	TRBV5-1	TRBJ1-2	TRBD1	CASSLEADRVYGYTF	TGCGCCAGCAGCTTGGAGGCGGACAGGGTTTATGGCTACACCTTC
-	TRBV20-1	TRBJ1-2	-	CSAKGGGYTF	TGCAGTGCTAAAGGGGGTGGCTACACCTTC
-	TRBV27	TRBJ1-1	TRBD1	CASSLSRGSEAFF	TGTGCCAGCAGTCTCTCCAGGGGGTCTGAAGCTTTCTTT
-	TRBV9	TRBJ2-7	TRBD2	CASSVSSAGDYEQYF	TGTGCCAGCAGCGTAAGCTCAGCGGGGGACTACGAGCAGTACTTC
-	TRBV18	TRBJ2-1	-	CASSPPGRSLIGEQFF	TGTGCCAGCTCACCACCGGGGCGGAGCCTTATCGGTGAGCAGTTCTTC
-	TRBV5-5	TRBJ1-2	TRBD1	CASSLDRGMIGGYTF	TGTGCCAGCAGCTTGGACAGGGGGATGATCGGCGGCTACACCTTC
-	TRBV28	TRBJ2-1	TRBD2	CASRTSGKFGEQFF	TGTGCCAGCAGGACTAGCGGGAAGTTCGGTGAGCAGTTCTTC
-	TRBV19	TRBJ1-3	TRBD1	CASSTGTGASGNTIYF	TGTGCCAGTAGTACCGGGACAGGAGCCTCTGGAAACACCATATATTTT
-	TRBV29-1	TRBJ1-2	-	CSVSSGTFSNYGYTF	TGCAGCGTAAGCAGCGGGACCTTCAGTAACTATGGCTACACCTTC
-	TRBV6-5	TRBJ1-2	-	CASSPSGGDYGYTF	TGTGCCAGCAGTCCCTCGGGGGGAGACTATGGCTACACCTTC
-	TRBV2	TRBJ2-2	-	CASLGGTANTGELFF	TGTGCCAGCCTTGGGGGGACCGCGAACACCGGGGAGCTGTTTTTT
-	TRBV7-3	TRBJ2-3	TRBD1	CASSFDRATDTQYF	TGTGCCAGCAGCTTCGACAGGGCAACAGATACGCAGTATTTT
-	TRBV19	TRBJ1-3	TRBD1	CASSILSRTGGKSSGNTIYF	TGTGCCAGTAGTATATTATCGAGGACAGGGGGCAAGAGCTCTGGAAACACCATATATTTT
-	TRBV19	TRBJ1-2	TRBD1	CASSIDRVGTGARLYGYTF	TGTGCCAGTAGTATAGATCGCGTTGGGACAGGCGCTCGTTTATATGGCTACACCTTC
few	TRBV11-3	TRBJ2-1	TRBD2	CASSYSRLAGDNEQFF	TGTGCCAGCAGCTACTCAAGGCTAGCGGGGGACAATGAGCAGTTCTTC
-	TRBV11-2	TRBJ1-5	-	CASSLDSAAINQPQHF	TGTGCCAGCAGCTTAGATAGTGCGGCGATTAATCAGCCCCAGCATTTT
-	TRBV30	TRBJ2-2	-	CAWSVFPPAGELFF	TGTGCCTGGAGTGTCTTCCCCCCTGCCGGGGAGCTGTTTTTT
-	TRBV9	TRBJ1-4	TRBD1	CASSVGQGVTNEKLFF	TGTGCCAGCAGCGTCGGACAGGGGGTCACTAATGAAAAACTGTTTTTT
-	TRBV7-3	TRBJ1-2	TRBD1	CASSSTGTADGYTF	TGTGCCAGCAGCTCAACCGGGACAGCTGATGGCTACACCTTC
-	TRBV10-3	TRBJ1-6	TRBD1	CAISQTGEGSPLHF	TGTGCCATCAGCCAGACAGGGGAAGGGTCACCCCTCCACTTT
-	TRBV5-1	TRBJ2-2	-	CASRSGGELFF	TGCGCCAGCCGCTCCGGCGGGGAGCTGTTTTTT
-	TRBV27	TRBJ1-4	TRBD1	CASRMTGVNEKLFF	TGTGCCAGCAGAATGACAGGGGTTAATGAAAAACTGTTTTTT
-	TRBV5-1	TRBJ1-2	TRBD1	CASSLGGQPDYGYTF	TGCGCCAGCAGCTTGGGGGGACAGCCGGACTATGGCTACACCTTC
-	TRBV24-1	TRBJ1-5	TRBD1	CATSPGGPSNQPQHF	TGTGCCACCAGCCCAGGGGGTCCTAGCAATCAGCCCCAGCATTTT
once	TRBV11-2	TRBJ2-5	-	CASSFQQETQYF	TGTGCCAGCAGCTTCCAGCAAGAGACCCAGTACTTC
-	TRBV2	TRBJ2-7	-	CASEGGISYEQYF	TGTGCCAGCGAGGGGGGGATCTCCTACGAGCAGTACTTC
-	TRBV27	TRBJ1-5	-	CASSPPRGIGLGQPQHF	TGTGCCAGCAGTCCCCCCAGGGGTATCGGCCTCGGTCAGCCCCAGCATTTT
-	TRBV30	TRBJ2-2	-	CAWNEVGELFF	TGTGCCTGGAATGAGGTGGGGGAGCTGTTTTTT
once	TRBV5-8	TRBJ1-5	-	CASSLTGNQPQHF	TGTGCCAGCAGCTTGACAGGAAATCAGCCCCAGCATTTT
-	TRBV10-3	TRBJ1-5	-	CAISESGSHNQPQHF	TGTGCCATCAGTGAGTCGGGCAGCCACAATCAGCCCCAGCATTTT
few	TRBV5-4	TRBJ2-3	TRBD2	CASSLGGGTDTQYF	TGTGCCAGCAGCTTGGGGGGGGGAACAGATACGCAGTATTTT
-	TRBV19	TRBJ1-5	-	CASSSTGGGNQPQHF	TGTGCCAGTAGCTCAACGGGGGGGGGAAATCAGCCCCAGCATTTT
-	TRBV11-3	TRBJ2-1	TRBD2	CASSLAGSGTYNEQFF	TGTGCCAGCAGCTTAGCCGGTAGCGGGACCTACAATGAGCAGTTCTTC
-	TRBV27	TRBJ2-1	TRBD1	CASTPDRTNRNNEQFF	TGTGCCAGCACCCCGGACAGGACAAATAGGAACAATGAGCAGTTCTTC
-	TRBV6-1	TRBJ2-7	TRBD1	CASSEGTGTGFYEQYF	TGTGCCAGCAGTGAAGGGACCGGGACAGGGTTCTACGAGCAGTACTTC
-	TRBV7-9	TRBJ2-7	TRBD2	CASTGGSDYEQYF	TGTGCCAGCACCGGGGGGTCGGACTACGAGCAGTACTTC